This T cell receptor beta chain is from a study of CD8 T cells in Susac syndrome. General study findings and limits: A relatively small number of individuals underwent TCR sequencing and HLA analysis.

cDNA came from about 0.5 to 1 ug RNA primed by random hexamers. Using its own MiXCR run on the immunoSEQ multiplex PCR reads, TCRdb lists one record per CDR3 protein. The table includes roughly 150,000 distinct CDR3 sequences, around 93% detected once. In blood CD8+ and CD4+ T cells, TCR beta underwent sequencing. This clonotype has only one observation. Antigen specificity is unknown. Germline V gives CDR1 MNHNY, CDR2 SVGAGI (reference sequence). CDR3 length: 15 residues. V lost 5 bases to trimming and J lost 0 bases, with 11 bases between them. This receptor was obtained from a human donor in good health. This chain connects TRBV6-6 to TRBJ2-1, with TRBD2 as a possible D gene (6 bases). Source material: CD4+ T cells from PBMCs. The DNA for the CDR3 is TGTGCCAGCAGTATAGCGGCGAGCTCCTACAATGAGCAGTTCTTC. Protein product: CASSIAASSYNEQFF.